This T cell receptor (beta chain) comes out of a study of Graves' ophthalmopathy and Graves' hyperthyroidism. After removal of 7 bases from V and 5 bases from J, the junction contained 23 bases not matched to a gene. The CDR3 is made up of 19 amino acids. No donor had other autoimmune disease, uncontrolled infection, pregnancy or lactation. A diagnosis was made from clinical symptoms together with serum thyroxine, TRAb, thyroid ultrasound and orbital computed tomography. In the case of this clonotype: What it recognizes is unknown.

Whole-study results and caveats: Ophthalmopathy progression cases were predicted by the model with 70% to 71% sensitivity and 72% to 85% specificity.

Amplified material comprised TCR beta CDR3 regions derived from RNA transcripts. HTBI-primed RT-PCR formed the first round, and a multiplex PCR formed the second. One entry per CDR3 protein results from TCRdb running MiXCR on the multiplex PCR reads. The sample carries 210,000 or so distinct CDR3 sequences, over 25% recorded once. The chain uses TRBV12-3 or TRBV12-4 and TRBJ1-3, with 7 nucleotides matching TRBD1. The TCR originated in a man aged 50 or older with Graves' ophthalmopathy. Sequencing used peripheral blood. Written as DNA, the CDR3 is TGTGCCAGCACTTTCGACCGGGACAGCCCTTCAGGGAGCCGAAACACCATATATTTT. As protein: CASTFDRDSPSGSRNTIYF.